Sequencing of this T cell receptor beta chain was carried out in a study of blood T cell repertoires in COVID-19. Study background: The United States, Italy and Spain supplied acute and convalescent COVID-19 samples. The cDNA or gDNA used as material had been derived from T cells, B-cell-depleted T cells, or PBMCs.

As processed by the authors: Researchers report that nucleated cell counts were estimated from reference gene primer amplification. Sequencing was performed with immunoSEQ multiplex PCR; in TCRdb, only in-frame clones are kept and a portion is missing. V, J and clone size were drawn from that table, and D and trimming were deduced from the DNA. The data contain 200,000 to 250,000 clones, around 85% of them singletons. CDR1 and CDR2 (germline): SGHVS, FNYEAQ. V shed 1 base and J 1 base; nucleotides not matched to a gene: 3. This CDR3 spans 15 amino acids. The chain has TRBV7-6 and TRBJ2-7; 8 bases agree with TRBD1. Input material: peripheral blood. The source of this sequence is a woman between 45 and 65 years old with acute or convalescent COVID-19. CDR3 sequence: CASSLETGVSYEQYF. The CDR3 bases are TGTGCCAGCAGCTTAGAGACAGGGGTTTCCTACGAGCAGTACTTC.